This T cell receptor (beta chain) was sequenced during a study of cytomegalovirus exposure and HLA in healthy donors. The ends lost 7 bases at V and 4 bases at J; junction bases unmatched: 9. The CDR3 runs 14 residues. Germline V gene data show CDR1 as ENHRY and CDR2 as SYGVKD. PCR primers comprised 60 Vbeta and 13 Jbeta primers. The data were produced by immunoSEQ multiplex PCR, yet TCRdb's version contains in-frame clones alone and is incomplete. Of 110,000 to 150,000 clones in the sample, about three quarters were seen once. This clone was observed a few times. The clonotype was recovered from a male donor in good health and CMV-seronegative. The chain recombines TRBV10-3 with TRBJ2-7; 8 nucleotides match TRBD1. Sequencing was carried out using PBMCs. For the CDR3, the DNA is TGTGCCATCACCGCGGACAGGGCTGGGTACGAGCAGTACTTC. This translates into CAITADRAGYEQYF.